This T cell receptor (beta chain) emerged from a study of T cell responses to AZD1222 COVID-19 vaccine. Only in-frame clones appear in the TCRdb table, and some are missing; sequencing was by immunoSEQ multiplex PCR. Among 100,000 to 150,000 clones listed, 94% were seen once. Study-wide points: Among those given AZD1222, only six were seropositive at baseline. Females outnumbered males among donors, who were mostly white British; clonal diversity was possibly underestimated. Unmutated variant regions reportedly attract nearly half of all spike-specific TCRs. Spike-specific TCR breadth and depth went up after people got two AZD1222 doses.

A remark on this clone: Its cognate antigen is unknown.

With 2 bases clipped from V and 3 bases from J, the junction kept 7 bases outside the gene matches. There are 16 residues in the CDR3. Germline V lookup: CDR1 KGHSH, CDR2 LQKENI. The sequence was collected from an adult in good health. The sequences come from peripheral blood, collected on day 0 of AZD1222 vaccination. This sequence joins TRBV18 and TRBJ1-5; 7 bases match TRBD1. This CDR3 reads CASSPNPGTDNQPQHF. In DNA form, the CDR3 reads TGTGCCAGCTCACCAAACCCTGGGACAGACAATCAGCCCCAGCATTTT.